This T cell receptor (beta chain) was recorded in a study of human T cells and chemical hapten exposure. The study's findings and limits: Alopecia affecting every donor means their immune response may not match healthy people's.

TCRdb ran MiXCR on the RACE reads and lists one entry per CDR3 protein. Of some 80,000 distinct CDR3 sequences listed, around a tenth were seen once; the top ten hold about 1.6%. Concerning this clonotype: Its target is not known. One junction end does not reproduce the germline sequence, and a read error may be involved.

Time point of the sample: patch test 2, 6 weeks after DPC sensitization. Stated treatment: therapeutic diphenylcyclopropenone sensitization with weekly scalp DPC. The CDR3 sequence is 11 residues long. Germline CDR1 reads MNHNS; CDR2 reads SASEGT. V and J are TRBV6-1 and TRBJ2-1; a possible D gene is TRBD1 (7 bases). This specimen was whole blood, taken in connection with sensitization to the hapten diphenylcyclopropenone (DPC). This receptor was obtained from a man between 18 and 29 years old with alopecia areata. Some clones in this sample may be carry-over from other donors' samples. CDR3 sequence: CASSKQGRPVF. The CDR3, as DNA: TGTGCCAGCAGTAAACAGGGGAGGCCTGTCTTC.